The present TCR beta chain was sequenced within a study of control samples from healthy donors and cancer patients. The CDR3 consists of 15 residues. Per the germline V gene, CDR1 is SGHDT and CDR2 is YYEEEE. Trimming took off 4 bases at V and 1 base at J, with 14 bases between the two ends. The assay was immunoSEQ multiplex PCR, and TCRdb's table has in-frame clones only and misses some. The data contain 90,000 to 150,000 clones, roughly nine tenths of them seen just once; the ten biggest clones take up 7.8%. The J gene is TRBJ2-5, the V gene TRBV5-6; the D is unclear. The sample comprised blood. The receptor was derived from a woman between 18 and 30 years old in good health. The CDR3 reads CASSIPGPSQETQYF. Written as DNA, the CDR3 is TGTGCCAGCAGCATCCCCGGACCGAGCCAAGAGACCCAGTACTTC.